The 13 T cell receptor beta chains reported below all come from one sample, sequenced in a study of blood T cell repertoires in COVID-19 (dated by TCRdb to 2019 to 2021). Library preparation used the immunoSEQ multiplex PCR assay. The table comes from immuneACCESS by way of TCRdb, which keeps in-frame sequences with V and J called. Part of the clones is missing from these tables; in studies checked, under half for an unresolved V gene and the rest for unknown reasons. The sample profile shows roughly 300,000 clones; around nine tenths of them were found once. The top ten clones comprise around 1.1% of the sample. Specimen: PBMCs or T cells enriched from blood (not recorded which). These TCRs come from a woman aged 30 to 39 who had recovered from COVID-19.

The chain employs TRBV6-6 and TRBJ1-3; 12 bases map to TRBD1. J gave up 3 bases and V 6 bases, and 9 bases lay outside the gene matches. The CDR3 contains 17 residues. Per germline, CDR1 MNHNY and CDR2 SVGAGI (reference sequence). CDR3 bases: TGTGCCAGCAGGCGACCGGGACAGGGGGCCGGTGGAAACACCATATATTTT. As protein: CASRRPGQGAGGNTIYF.

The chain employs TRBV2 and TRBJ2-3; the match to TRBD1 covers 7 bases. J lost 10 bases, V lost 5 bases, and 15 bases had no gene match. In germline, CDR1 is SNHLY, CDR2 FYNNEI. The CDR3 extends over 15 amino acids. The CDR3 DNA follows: TGTGCCAGCAGTCCTCTGGGGCGACAGGGTGCGCCGCAGTATTTT. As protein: CASSPLGRQGAPQYF. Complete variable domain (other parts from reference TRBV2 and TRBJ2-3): EPEVTQTPSHQVTQMGQEVILRCVPISNHLYFYWYRQILGQKVEFLVSFYNNEISEKSEIFDDQFSVERPDGSNFTLKIRSTKLEDSAMYFCASSPLGRQGAPQYFGPGTRLTVL.

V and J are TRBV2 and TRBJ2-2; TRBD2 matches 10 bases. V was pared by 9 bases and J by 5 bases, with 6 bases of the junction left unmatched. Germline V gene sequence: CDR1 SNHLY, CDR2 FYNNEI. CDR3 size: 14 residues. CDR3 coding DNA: TGTGCCAGTTCTAGCGGGAGTGGGACCGGGGAGCTGTTTTTT. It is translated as CASSSGSGTGELFF.

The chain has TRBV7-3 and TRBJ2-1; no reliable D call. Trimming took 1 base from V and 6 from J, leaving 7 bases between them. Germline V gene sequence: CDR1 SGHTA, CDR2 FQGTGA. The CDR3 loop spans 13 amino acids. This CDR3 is CASSLMASNEQFF. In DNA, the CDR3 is TGTGCCAGCAGCTTAATGGCCAGCAATGAGCAGTTCTTC.

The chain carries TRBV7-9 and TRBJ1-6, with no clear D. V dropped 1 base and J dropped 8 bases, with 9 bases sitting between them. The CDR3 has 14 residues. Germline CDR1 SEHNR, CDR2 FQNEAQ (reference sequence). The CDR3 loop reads CASSLVTPDSPLHF. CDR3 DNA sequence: TGTGCCAGCAGCTTAGTTACGCCGGATTCACCCCTCCACTTT.

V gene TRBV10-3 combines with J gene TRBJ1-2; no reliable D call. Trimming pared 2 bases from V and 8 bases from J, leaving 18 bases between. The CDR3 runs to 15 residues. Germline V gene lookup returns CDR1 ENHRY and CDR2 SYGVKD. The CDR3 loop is CAISEVYGDLGGYTF. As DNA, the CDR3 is TGTGCCATCAGTGAGGTCTACGGGGATCTCGGCGGCTACACCTTC.

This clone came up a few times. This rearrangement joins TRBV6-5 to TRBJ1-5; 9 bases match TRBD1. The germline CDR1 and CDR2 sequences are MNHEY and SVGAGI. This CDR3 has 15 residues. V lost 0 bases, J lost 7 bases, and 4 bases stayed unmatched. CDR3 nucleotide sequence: TGTGCCAGCAGTTACTCCGGGACAGGGTCGCAGCCCCAGCATTTT. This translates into CASSYSGTGSQPQHF.

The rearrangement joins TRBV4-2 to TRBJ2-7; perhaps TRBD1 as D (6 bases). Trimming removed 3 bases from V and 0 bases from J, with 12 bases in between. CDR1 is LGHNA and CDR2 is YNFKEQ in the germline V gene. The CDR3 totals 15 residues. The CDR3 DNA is TGTGCCAGCAGCCAGGGGGACACCGTCTCCTACGAGCAGTACTTC. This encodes CASSQGDTVSYEQYF.

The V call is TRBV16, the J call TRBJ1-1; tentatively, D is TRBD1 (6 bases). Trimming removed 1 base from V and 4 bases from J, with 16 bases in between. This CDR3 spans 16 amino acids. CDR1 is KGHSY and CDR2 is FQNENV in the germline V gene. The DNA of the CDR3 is TGTGCCAGCAGCCAATGGGAGGGGGGCCTTGGCACTGAAGCTTTCTTT. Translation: CASSQWEGGLGTEAFF.

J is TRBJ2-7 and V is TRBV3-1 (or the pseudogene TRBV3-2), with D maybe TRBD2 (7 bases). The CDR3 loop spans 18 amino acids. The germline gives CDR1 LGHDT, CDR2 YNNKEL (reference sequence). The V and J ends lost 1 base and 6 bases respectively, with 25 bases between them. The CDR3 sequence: CASSQVPQGRGWNGEQYF. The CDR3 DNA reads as TGTGCCAGCAGCCAAGTTCCCCAAGGGAGGGGGTGGAACGGCGAGCAGTACTTC.

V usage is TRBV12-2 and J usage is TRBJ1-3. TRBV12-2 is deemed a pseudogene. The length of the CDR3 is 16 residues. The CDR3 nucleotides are TGTGCAAGTCGCTTAGCGACCATAGGGAGAGGAAACACCATATATTTT. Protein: CASRLATIGRGNTIYF.

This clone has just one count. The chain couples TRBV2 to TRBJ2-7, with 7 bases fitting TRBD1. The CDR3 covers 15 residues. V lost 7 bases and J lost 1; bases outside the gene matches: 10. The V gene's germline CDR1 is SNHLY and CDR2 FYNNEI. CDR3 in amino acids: CASTGQVLTSYEQYF. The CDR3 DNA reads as TGTGCCAGCACTGGACAGGTCCTAACGTCCTACGAGCAGTACTTC.

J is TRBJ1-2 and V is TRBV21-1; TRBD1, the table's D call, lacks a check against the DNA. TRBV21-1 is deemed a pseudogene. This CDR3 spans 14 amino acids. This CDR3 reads CASSKAGTGRGYTF. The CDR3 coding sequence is TGTGCCAGCAGCAAAGCGGGAACAGGGAGAGGCTACACCTTC.